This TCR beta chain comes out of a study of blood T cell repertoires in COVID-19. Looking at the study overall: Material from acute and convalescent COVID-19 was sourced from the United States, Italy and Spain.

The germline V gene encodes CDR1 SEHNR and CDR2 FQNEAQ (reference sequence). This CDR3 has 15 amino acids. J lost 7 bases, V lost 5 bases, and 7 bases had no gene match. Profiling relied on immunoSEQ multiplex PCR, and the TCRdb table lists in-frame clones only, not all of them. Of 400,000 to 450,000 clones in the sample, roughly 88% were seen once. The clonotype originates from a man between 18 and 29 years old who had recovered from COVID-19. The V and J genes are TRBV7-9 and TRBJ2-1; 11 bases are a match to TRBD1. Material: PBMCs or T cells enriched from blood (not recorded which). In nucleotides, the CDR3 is TGTGCCAGCAGCCCCCCCGGACAGGGGGCGAATGAGCAGTTCTTC. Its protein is CASSPPGQGANEQFF.